Listed below are T cell receptor beta chains from one sample, sequenced in a study of spatial heterogeneity in lung cancer. In TCRdb, the 5' RACE reads were re-called with MiXCR into one record per CDR3 protein. The sample lists around 110,000 distinct CDR3 sequences; 12% were seen once. Sequences were derived from PBMCs, sampled at follow-up. These receptors were taken from a male donor with early-stage non-small cell lung cancer. CDR3s include the opening cysteine and the closing phenylalanine or tryptophan. The D gene is left open where the match is weak. Clone size is stated in some rows and not others, as once, few, many or a class when expanded.

TRBV12-3/TRBV12-4	NA	TRBD1	TRBJ1-1	CASRRGQGGTEAFF	TGTGCCAGCAGACGGGGACAGGGGGGCACTGAAGCTTTCTTT
TRBV12-3/TRBV12-4	many	TRBD1	TRBJ2-5	CASNLQGYGTQYF	TGTGCCAGCAACCTACAGGGGTATGGGACCCAGTACTTC
TRBV4-1	NA	NA	TRBJ1-5	CASSQSLRGINQPQHF	TGCGCCAGCAGCCAATCACTCAGGGGAATCAATCAGCCCCAGCATTTT
TRBV10-3	few	NA	TRBJ2-5	CAISEVPREETQYF	TGTGCCATCAGTGAGGTTCCGAGGGAGGAGACCCAGTACTTC
TRBV6-6	NA	NA	TRBJ2-7	CASNPPTHWEQYF	TGTGCCAGCAACCCCCCGACCCACTGGGAGCAGTACTTC
TRBV7-8	few	NA	TRBJ2-2	CASSLGRVITGGELFF	TGTGCCAGCAGCTTAGGCAGGGTGATAACGGGCGGGGAGCTGTTTTTT
TRBV11-2	many	NA	TRBJ2-1	CASSPTDLSSYNEQFF	TGTGCCAGCAGCCCGACGGACTTGAGCTCCTACAATGAGCAGTTCTTC
TRBV7-8	many	NA	TRBJ1-1	CASSLGRRGTEAFF	TGTGCCAGCAGCTTAGGACGGCGGGGCACTGAAGCTTTCTTT
TRBV6-2/TRBV6-3	few	NA	TRBJ1-2	CASSPDSNYGYTF	TGTGCCAGCAGCCCGGACTCTAACTATGGCTACACCTTC
TRBV28	many	TRBD1	TRBJ1-2	CASSFTNRDSYGYTF	TGTGCCAGCAGTTTCACAAACCGGGACAGCTATGGCTACACCTTC
TRBV6-5	many	NA	TRBJ2-5	CASSYGTGQETQYF	TGTGCCAGCAGTTACGGGACGGGTCAAGAGACCCAGTACTTC
TRBV6-5	NA	NA	TRBJ1-1	CASSYWGEAFF	TGTGCCAGCAGTTACTGGGGTGAAGCTTTCTTT
TRBV20-1	many	TRBD2	TRBJ2-3	CSAKSPGLAELRTDTQYF	TGCAGTGCCAAATCTCCGGGACTAGCGGAACTCCGCACAGATACGCAGTATTTT
TRBV27	few	NA	TRBJ2-7	CASSNPSGTPSYEQYF	TGTGCCAGCAGTAACCCCTCGGGGACACCGTCCTACGAGCAGTACTTC
TRBV4-3	many	NA	TRBJ1-1	CASSQDRQGVREAFF	TGCGCCAGCAGCCAAGATCGGCAGGGCGTGAGAGAGGCTTTCTTT
TRBV6-2/TRBV6-3	NA	NA	TRBJ2-7	CASSTTFDEQYF	TGTGCCAGCAGCACAACCTTCGACGAGCAGTACTTC
TRBV27	NA	TRBD1	TRBJ2-1	CASSRPGTGVFDEQFF	TGTGCCAGCAGTAGACCCGGGACAGGGGTTTTCGATGAGCAGTTCTTC
TRBV12-3/TRBV12-4	many	NA	TRBJ1-6	CASRAGGLSPLHF	TGTGCCAGCAGAGCCGGGGGGCTTTCACCCCTCCACTTT
TRBV19	many	NA	TRBJ2-3	CASSQGGSTDTQYF	TGTGCCAGTAGTCAGGGAGGAAGCACAGATACGCAGTATTTT
TRBV11-2	many	NA	TRBJ1-2	CASSSTGRYGYTF	TGTGCCAGCAGCTCGACGGGACGATATGGCTACACCTTC
TRBV9	NA	NA	TRBJ1-5	CASSVRTVYSNQPQHF	TGTGCCAGCAGCGTCCGGACAGTCTATAGCAATCAGCCCCAGCATTTT
TRBV7-6	few	TRBD2	TRBJ2-5	CASSRILAGEETQYF	TGTGCCAGCAGCCGAATACTAGCGGGGGAAGAGACCCAGTACTTC
TRBV7-9	few	NA	TRBJ1-5	CASSLGGRSNQPQHF	TGTGCCAGCAGCTTAGGGGGTCGGAGCAATCAGCCCCAGCATTTT
TRBV28	few	NA	TRBJ1-1	CASRKTGSPEAFF	TGTGCCAGCAGAAAAACAGGGTCCCCTGAAGCTTTCTTT
TRBV18	few	NA	TRBJ1-2	CASSPPAGQGVSYGYTF	TGTGCCAGCTCACCACCGGCGGGGCAAGGGGTCAGCTATGGCTACACCTTC
TRBV6-5	NA	NA	TRBJ1-6	CASSYEFQGSSYNSPLHF	TGTGCCAGCAGTTACGAGTTCCAGGGTTCGTCCTATAATTCACCCCTCCACTTT
TRBV11-2	many	NA	TRBJ2-7	CASSVVDGGSYEQYF	TGTGCCAGCAGCGTAGTGGACGGTGGTTCCTACGAGCAGTACTTC